The 8 T cell receptor beta chains listed next were all sequenced from one sample in a study of response to subunit inactivated influenza vaccine. TCRdb passed the RT-PCR reads through MiXCR, listing each CDR3 protein once. The sample includes about 520,000 distinct CDR3 sequences, 25% of them seen just once. The material was CD4+ T cells sorted from PBMCs, obtained approximately 5 days after vaccination. The source is a man in his fifties or sixties who received an inactivated influenza vaccine.

The chain recombines TRBV7-2 with TRBJ2-2; 9 bases align to TRBD1. V was clipped by 2 bases and J by 5 bases; unmatched bases: 6. CDR3 size: 16 residues. The germline V gene encodes CDR1 SGHTA and CDR2 FQGNSA. CDR3 sequence: CASSLYDRGGTGELFF. For the CDR3, the DNA is TGTGCCAGCAGCTTATATGACAGGGGGGGGACCGGGGAGCTGTTTTTT.

The chain employs TRBV3-1 and TRBJ1-6; D is unclear. Germline V gene lookup returns CDR1 LGHDT and CDR2 YNNKEL (reference sequence). The CDR3 length is 12 residues. The V end lost 0 bases, the J end lost 14 bases, and 8 bases lay between the germline ends. The DNA for the CDR3 is TGTGCCAGCAGCCAAGAGGGGAGAGCCCTCCACTTT. The encoded protein is CASSQEGRALHF. Together with reference TRBV3-1 and TRBJ1-6, the CDR3 gives the full variable domain: DTAVSQTPKYLVTQMGNDKSIKCEQNLGHDTMYWYKQDSKKFLKIMFSYNNKELIINETVPNRFSPKSPDKAHLNLHINSLELGDSAVYFCASSQEGRALHFGNGTRLTVT.

This clonotype appeared a few times. V gene TRBV29-1 combines with J gene TRBJ2-7; the match to TRBD1 covers 7 bases. V dropped 5 bases and J dropped 2; count of bases not matched to a gene: 15. Germline CDR1 is SQVTM and CDR2 is ANQGSEA. The CDR3 runs to 16 residues. Written as DNA, the CDR3 is TGCAGCGTTCACGATCGGACAGGCCTATCCGCCTACGAGCAGTACTTC. Its protein product is CSVHDRTGLSAYEQYF.

The V and J genes are TRBV6-4 and TRBJ2-1; D remains ambiguous. CDR1 is MRHNA, CDR2 SNTAGT, per germline. V dropped 2 bases and J dropped 12 bases, with 14 bases sitting between them. This CDR3 has 13 residues. CDR3 in amino acids: CASSDRVGKGQFF. The CDR3, as DNA: TGTGCCAGCAGTGACAGGGTGGGAAAAGGGCAGTTCTTC.

This clonotype occurred a few times. This rearrangement joins TRBV20-1 to TRBJ2-1; TRBD1 agrees at 8 bases. The CDR3 loop spans 16 amino acids. The germline V gene has CDR1 DFQATT and CDR2 SNEGSKA (reference sequence). Trimming removed 6 bases from V and 0 bases from J; junction bases left unmatched: 10. CDR3 amino acids: CSATDRDGSSYNEQFF. Written as DNA, the CDR3 is TGCAGTGCGACGGACAGGGACGGGTCCTCCTACAATGAGCAGTTCTTC.

This clonotype was detected only a few times. The chain joins TRBV12-3 or TRBV12-4 to TRBJ2-6; D is perhaps TRBD1 (5 bases). Trimming cost V 2 bases and J 4 bases, with 6 bases left between them. The CDR3 loop spans 14 amino acids. The CDR3 DNA is TGTGCCAGCAGTTTAAGGGGAGGGGCCAACGTCCTGACTTTC. Its translation is CASSLRGGANVLTF.

This sequence joins TRBV28 and TRBJ2-7; D remains unclear. The CDR3 consists of 12 residues. Between the trimmed V and J ends, which lost 2 bases and 7 bases, there was a span of 9 bases. The germline gives CDR1 MDHEN, CDR2 SYDVKM. The DNA for the CDR3 is TGTGCCAGCAGTTTAGGCGCGAGGGAGCAGTACTTC. It codes for CASSLGAREQYF.

The chain has TRBV11-2 and TRBJ2-1, with 9 bases that match TRBD2. V dropped 2 bases and J dropped 6; count of bases not matched to a gene: 14. This CDR3 is built from 18 residues. Germline assignment: CDR1 SGHAT and CDR2 FQNNGV. CDR3 in DNA: TGTGCCAGCAGCTTACTTGCGGGGGGGCTCTCCGCATCCAATGAGCAGTTCTTC. Residues: CASSLLAGGLSASNEQFF.